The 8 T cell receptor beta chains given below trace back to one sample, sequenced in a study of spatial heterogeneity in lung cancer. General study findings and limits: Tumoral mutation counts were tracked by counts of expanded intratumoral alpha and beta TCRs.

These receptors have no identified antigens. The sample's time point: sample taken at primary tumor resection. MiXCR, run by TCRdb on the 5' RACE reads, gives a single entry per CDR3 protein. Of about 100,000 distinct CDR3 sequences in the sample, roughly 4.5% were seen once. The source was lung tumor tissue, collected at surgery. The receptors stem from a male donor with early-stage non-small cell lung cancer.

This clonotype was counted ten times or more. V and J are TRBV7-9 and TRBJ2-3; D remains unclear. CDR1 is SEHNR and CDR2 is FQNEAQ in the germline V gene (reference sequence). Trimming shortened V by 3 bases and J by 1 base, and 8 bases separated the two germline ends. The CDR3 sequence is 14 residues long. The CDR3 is CASSFSSRTDTQYF. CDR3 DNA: TGTGCCAGCAGCTTCTCTAGTCGCACAGATACGCAGTATTTT.

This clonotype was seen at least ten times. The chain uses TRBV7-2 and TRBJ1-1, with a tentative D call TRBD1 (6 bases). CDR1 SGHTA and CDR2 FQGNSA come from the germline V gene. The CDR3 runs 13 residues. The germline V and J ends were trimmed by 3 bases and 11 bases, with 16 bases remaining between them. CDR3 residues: CASSFGATGEAFF. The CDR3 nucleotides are TGTGCCAGCAGCTTTGGTGCGACAGGAGAGGCTTTCTTT.

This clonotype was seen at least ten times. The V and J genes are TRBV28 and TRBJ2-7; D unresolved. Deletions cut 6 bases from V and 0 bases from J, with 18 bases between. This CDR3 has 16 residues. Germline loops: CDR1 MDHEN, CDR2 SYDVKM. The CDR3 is CASSPPPGLNSYEQYF. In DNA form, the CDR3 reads TGTGCCAGCAGCCCGCCCCCGGGCCTTAACTCCTACGAGCAGTACTTC.

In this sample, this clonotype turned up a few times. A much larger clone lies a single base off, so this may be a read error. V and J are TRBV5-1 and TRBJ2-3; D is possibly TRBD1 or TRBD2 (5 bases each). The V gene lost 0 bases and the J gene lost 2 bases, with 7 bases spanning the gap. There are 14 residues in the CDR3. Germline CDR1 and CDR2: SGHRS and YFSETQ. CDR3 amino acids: CASSLGGTTDTQYF. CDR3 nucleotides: TGCGCCAGCAGCTTGGGAGGGACCACAGATACGCAGTATTTT.

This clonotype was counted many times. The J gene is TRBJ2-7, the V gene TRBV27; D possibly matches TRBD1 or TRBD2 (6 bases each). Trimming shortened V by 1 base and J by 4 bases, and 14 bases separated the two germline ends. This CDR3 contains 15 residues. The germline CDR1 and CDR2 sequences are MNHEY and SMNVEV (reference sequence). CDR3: CASSLFAGHLYEQYF. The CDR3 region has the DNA TGTGCCAGCAGTTTATTTGCGGGACACTTGTACGAGCAGTACTTC.

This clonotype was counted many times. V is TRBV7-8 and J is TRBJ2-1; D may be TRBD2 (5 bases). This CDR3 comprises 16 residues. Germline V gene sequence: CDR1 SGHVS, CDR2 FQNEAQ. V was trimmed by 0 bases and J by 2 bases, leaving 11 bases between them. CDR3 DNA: TGTGCCAGCAGCTTAGCGGACGGGAACGCCTACAATGAGCAGTTCTTC. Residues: CASSLADGNAYNEQFF. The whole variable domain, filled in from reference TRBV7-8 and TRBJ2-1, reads GAGVSQSPRYKVAKRGQDVALRCDPISGHVSLFWYQQALGQGPEFLTYFQNEAQLDKSGLPSDRFFAERPEGSVSTLKIQRTQQEDSAVYLCASSLADGNAYNEQFFGPGTRLTVL.

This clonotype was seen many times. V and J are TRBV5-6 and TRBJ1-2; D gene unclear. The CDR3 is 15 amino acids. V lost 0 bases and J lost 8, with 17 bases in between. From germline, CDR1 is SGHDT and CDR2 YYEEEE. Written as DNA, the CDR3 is TGTGCCAGCAGCTTGGTTAGACGGGGAATAGGCGGCTACACCTTC. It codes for CASSLVRRGIGGYTF.

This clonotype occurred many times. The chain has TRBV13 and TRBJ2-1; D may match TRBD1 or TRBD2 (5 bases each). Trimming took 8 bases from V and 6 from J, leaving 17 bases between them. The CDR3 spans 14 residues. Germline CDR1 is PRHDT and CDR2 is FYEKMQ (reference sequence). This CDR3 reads CASRPAGTTNEQFF. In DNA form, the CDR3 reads TGTGCCAGCCGCCCTGCCGGGACCACCAATGAGCAGTTCTTC.